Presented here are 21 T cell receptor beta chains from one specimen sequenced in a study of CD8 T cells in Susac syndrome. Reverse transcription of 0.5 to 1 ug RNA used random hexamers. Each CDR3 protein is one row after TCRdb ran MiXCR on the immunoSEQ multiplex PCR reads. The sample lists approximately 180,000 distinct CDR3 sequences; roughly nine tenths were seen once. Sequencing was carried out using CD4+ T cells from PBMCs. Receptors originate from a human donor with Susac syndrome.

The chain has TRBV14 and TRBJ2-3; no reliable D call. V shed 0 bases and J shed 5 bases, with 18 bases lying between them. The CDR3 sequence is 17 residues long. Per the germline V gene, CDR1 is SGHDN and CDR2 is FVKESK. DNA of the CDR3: TGTGCCAGCAGCCAAGAACGTGCATCATCACCGGGAGATACGCAGTATTTT. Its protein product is CASSQERASSPGDTQYF.

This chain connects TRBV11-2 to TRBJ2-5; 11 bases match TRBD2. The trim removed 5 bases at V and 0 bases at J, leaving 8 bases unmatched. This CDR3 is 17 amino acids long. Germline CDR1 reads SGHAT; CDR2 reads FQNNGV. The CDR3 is CASSNAGTSGNQETQYF. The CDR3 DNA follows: TGTGCCAGCAGCAACGCGGGGACTAGCGGAAACCAAGAGACCCAGTACTTC.

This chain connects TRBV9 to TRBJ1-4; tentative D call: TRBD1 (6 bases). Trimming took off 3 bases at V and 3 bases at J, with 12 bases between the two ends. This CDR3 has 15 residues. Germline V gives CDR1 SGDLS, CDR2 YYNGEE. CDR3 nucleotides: TGTGCCAGCAGCGCCTCAGGGGAGGCTAATGAAAAACTGTTTTTT. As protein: CASSASGEANEKLFF.

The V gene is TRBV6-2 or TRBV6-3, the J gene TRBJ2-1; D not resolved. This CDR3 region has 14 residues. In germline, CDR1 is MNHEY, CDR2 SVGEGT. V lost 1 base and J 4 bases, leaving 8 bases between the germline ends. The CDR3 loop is CASSYLGRYNEQFF. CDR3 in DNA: TGTGCCAGCAGTTACTTAGGCAGATACAATGAGCAGTTCTTC.

CDR3 coding DNA: TGTGCCAGCAGTTTACGACGGACTAGCGGACTTTACAATGAGCAGTTCTTC. As protein: CASSLRRTSGLYNEQFF. The rearrangement uses TRBV28 and TRBJ2-1, with 10 bases that match TRBD2. This CDR3 spans 17 amino acids. From germline, CDR1 is MDHEN and CDR2 SYDVKM. The J segment lost 4 bases and the V segment lost 2 bases, leaving 8 bases of the junction unmatched. The whole variable domain, remainder taken from reference TRBV28 and TRBJ2-1, is DVKVTQSSRYLVKRTGEKVFLECVQDMDHENMFWYRQDPGLGLRLIYFSYDVKMKEKGDIPEGYSVSREKKERFSLILESASTNQTSMYLCASSLRRTSGLYNEQFFGPGTRLTVL.

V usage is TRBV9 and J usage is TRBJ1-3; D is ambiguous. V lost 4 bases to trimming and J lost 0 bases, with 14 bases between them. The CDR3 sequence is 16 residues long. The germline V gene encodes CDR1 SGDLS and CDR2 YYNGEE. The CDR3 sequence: CASSLTNGPSGNTIYF. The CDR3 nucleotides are TGTGCCAGCAGCCTCACCAACGGCCCCTCTGGAAACACCATATATTTT.

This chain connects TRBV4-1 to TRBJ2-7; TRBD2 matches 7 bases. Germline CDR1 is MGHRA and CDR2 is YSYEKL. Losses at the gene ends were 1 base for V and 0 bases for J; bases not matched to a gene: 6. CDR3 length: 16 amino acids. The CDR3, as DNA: TGCGCCAGCAGCCAAGTTCTAGCGGCAAGCTCCTACGAGCAGTACTTC. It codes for CASSQVLAASSYEQYF.

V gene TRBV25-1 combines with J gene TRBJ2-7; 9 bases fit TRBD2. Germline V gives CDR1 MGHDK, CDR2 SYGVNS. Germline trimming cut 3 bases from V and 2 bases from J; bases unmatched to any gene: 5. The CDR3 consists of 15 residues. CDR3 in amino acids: CASSDRLADTYEQYF. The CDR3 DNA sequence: TGTGCCAGCAGTGATAGACTAGCGGACACCTACGAGCAGTACTTC.

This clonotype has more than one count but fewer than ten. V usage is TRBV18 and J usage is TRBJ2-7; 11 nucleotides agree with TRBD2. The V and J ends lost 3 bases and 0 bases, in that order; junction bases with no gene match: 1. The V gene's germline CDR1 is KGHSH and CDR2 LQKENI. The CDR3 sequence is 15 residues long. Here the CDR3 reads CASSPGTSGSYEQYF. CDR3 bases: TGTGCCAGCTCACCTGGGACTAGCGGCTCCTACGAGCAGTACTTC.

The DNA for the CDR3 is TGTGCCTGGAGCCACACCTACGAGCAGTACTTC. It is translated as CAWSHTYEQYF. The chain joins TRBV30 to TRBJ2-7; D unclear. The CDR3 covers 11 residues. Germline CDR1 reads GTSNPN; CDR2 reads SVGIG (reference sequence). The V and J ends lost 3 bases and 2 bases respectively, with 5 bases between them.

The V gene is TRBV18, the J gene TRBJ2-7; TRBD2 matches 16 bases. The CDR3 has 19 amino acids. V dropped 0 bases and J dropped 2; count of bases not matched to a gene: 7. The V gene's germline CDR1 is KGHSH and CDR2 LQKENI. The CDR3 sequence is CASSPPEGLAGGTPYEQYF. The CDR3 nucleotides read TGTGCCAGCTCACCACCAGAGGGACTAGCGGGGGGGACACCCTACGAGCAGTACTTC.

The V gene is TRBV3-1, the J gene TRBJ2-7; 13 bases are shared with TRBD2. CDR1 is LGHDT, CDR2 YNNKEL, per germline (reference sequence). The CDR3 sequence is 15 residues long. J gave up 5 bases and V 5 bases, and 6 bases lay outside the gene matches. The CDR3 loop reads CASSKRTSGSHEQYF. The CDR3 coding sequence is TGTGCCAGCAGCAAACGGACTAGCGGGAGCCACGAGCAGTACTTC.

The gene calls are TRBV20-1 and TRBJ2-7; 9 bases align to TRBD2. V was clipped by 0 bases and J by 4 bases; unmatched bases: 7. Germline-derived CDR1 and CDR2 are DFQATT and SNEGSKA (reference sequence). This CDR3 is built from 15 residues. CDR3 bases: TGCAGTGCTAGAGATAGCGGGGGCGATATTTACGAGCAGTACTTC. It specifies CSARDSGGDIYEQYF.

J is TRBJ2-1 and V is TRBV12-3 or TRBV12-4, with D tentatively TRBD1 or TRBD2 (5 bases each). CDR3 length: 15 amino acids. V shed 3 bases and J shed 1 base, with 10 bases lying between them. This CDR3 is CASSFEGNSYNEQFF. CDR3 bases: TGTGCCAGCAGTTTTGAGGGGAATTCCTACAATGAGCAGTTCTTC.

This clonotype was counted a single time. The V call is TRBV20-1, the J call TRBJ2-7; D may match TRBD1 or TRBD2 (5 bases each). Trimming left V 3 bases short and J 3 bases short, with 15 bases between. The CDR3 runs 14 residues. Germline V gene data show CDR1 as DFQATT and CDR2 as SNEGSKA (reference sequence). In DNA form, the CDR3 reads TGCAGTGCTAGCGACGGGGCAAAACTCTACGAGCAGTACTTC. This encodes CSASDGAKLYEQYF.

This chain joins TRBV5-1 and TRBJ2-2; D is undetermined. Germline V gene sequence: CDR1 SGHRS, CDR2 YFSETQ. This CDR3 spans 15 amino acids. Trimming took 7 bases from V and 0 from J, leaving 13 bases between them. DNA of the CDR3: TGCGCCAGCTCCGAAAAAGTAACGAACACCGGGGAGCTGTTTTTT. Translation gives CASSEKVTNTGELFF.

This CDR3 reads CAWSVQGAPSGYTF. In DNA, the CDR3 is TGTGCCTGGAGTGTTCAGGGGGCGCCCTCCGGCTACACCTTC. The chain couples TRBV30 to TRBJ1-2; 8 bases fit TRBD1. Germline V lookup: CDR1 GTSNPN, CDR2 SVGIG (reference sequence). This CDR3 is built from 14 residues. J was trimmed by 8 bases and V by 0 bases; bases with no gene match: 8.

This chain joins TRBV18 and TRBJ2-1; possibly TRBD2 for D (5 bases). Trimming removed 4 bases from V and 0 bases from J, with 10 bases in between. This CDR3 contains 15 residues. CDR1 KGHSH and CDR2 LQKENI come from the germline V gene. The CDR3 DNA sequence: TGTGCCAGCTCACTCGGGGTCAGCTCCTACAATGAGCAGTTCTTC. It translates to CASSLGVSSYNEQFF.

The CDR3 loop reads CSVAGSGGETQYF. The CDR3, as DNA: TGCAGCGTTGCGGGGAGCGGGGGGGAGACCCAGTACTTC. This chain joins TRBV29-1 and TRBJ2-5; 9 bases are shared with TRBD2. CDR3 size: 13 residues. Germline CDR1 and CDR2: SQVTM and ANQGSEA. With 4 bases clipped from V and 5 bases from J, the junction kept 5 bases outside the gene matches. The entire variable domain, with the rest obtained from reference TRBV29-1 and TRBJ2-5, is as follows: SAVISQKPSRDICQRGTSLTIQCQVDSQVTMMFWYRQQPGQSLTLIATANQGSEATYESGFVIDKFPISRPNLTFSTLTVSNMSPEDSSIYLCSVAGSGGETQYFGPGTRLLVL.

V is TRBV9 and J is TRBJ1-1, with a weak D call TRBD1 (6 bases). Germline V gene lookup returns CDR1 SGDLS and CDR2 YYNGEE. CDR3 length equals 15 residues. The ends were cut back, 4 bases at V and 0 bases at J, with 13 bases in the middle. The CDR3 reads CASSRGDTMNTEAFF. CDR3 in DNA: TGTGCCAGCAGCAGGGGGGACACGATGAACACTGAAGCTTTCTTT.

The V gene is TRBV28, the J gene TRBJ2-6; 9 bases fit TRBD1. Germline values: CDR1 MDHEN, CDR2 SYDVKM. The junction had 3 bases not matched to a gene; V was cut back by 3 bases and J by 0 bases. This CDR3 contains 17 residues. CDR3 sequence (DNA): TGTGCCAGCAGTTTGGACAGGGGCATCTCTGGGGCCAACGTCCTGACTTTC. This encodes CASSLDRGISGANVLTF.